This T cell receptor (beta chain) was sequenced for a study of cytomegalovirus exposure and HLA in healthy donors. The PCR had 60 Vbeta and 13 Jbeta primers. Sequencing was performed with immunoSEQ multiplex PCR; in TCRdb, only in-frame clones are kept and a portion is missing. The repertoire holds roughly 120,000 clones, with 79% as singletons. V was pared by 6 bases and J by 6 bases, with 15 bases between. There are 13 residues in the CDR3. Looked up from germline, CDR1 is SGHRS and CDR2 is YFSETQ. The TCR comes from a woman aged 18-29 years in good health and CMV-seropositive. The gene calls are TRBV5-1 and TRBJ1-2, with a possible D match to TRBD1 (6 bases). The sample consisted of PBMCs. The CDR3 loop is CASTQQGGDGYTF. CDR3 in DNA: TGCGCCAGCACTCAACAGGGAGGGGATGGCTACACCTTC.